Included here is one TCR beta chain sequence, with context. Germline V gives CDR1 KGHDR, CDR2 SFDVKD. Losses at the gene ends were 1 base for V and 11 bases for J; bases not matched to a gene: 3. CDR3 length: 14 amino acids. The method was immunoSEQ multiplex PCR; TCRdb's version includes in-frame clones alone and lacks a portion of them. The sample has approximately 150,000 clones, about nine tenths seen once. This entry belongs to a study of control samples from healthy donors and cancer patients. This TCR came from a man aged 25 to 40 in good health. Sequencing used blood. The rearrangement uses TRBV24-1 and TRBJ2-2; 10 nucleotides match TRBD1. The DNA of the CDR3 is TGTGCCACCAGTGATTTCGGGACAGGGGACGAGCTGTTTTTT. This sequence encodes CATSDFGTGDELFF.